The 26 T cell receptor beta chains below were found in one sample sequenced in a study of human T cells and chemical hapten exposure. TCRdb reprocessed the RACE reads via MiXCR and lists one record per CDR3 protein. The sample lists around 190,000 distinct CDR3 sequences, around 22% occurring once. Time point in this sample: patch test 1, 2 weeks after DPC sensitization. As for treatment: therapeutic diphenylcyclopropenone sensitization with weekly scalp DPC. The sample in question was whole blood, obtained in connection with sensitization to the hapten diphenylcyclopropenone (DPC). These receptors were obtained from a woman in her forties or fifties with alopecia areata. Some clones in this sample may be carry-over from other donors' samples.

In its sample, this clonotype was seen a few times. The chain joins TRBV15 to TRBJ1-5; no reliable D call. The V gene lost 0 bases and the J gene lost 4 bases, with 10 bases spanning the gap. The germline gives CDR1 LNHNV, CDR2 YYDKDF (reference sequence). CDR3 length: 15 amino acids. Here the CDR3 reads CATSREGPQNQPQHF. Here the CDR3 DNA reads TGTGCCACCAGCAGAGAAGGACCCCAAAATCAGCCCCAGCATTTT.

The chain carries TRBV20-1 and TRBJ1-2, with 11 bases aligning to TRBD1. The CDR3 is 12 amino acids. V lost 6 bases, J lost 10 bases, and 7 bases stayed unmatched. Germline loops: CDR1 DFQATT, CDR2 SNEGSKA (reference sequence). CDR3 sequence reads: CSAGTGGSVYTF. The DNA for the CDR3 is TGCAGTGCCGGGACAGGGGGTAGTGTCTACACCTTC.

The chain joins TRBV6-6 to TRBJ2-1; 13 bases align to TRBD2. The CDR3 covers 13 residues. With V trimmed by 11 bases and J by 10 bases, 8 bases remained unmatched. Germline V gives CDR1 MNHNY, CDR2 SVGAGI (reference sequence). The CDR3 protein is CAVGLAGDGEQFF. The CDR3 bases are TGTGCCGTCGGACTAGCGGGAGACGGCGAGCAGTTCTTC.

This clonotype was detected only a few times. The chain recombines TRBV5-1 with TRBJ2-1; 11 nucleotides match TRBD2. The CDR3 covers 16 residues. Per the germline V gene, CDR1 is SGHRS and CDR2 is YFSETQ. With V trimmed by 8 bases and J by 8 bases, 15 bases remained unmatched. The CDR3 DNA follows: TGCGCCAGTCGCTTGAGACTAGCGGGGCCCTCCCATGAGCAGTTCTTC. Translation: CASRLRLAGPSHEQFF.

The J gene is TRBJ2-7, the V gene TRBV5-1, with 9 bases identical to TRBD1. Trimming at V came to 3 bases and at J to 4 bases, leaving 2 bases not matched to a gene. The CDR3 contains 13 residues. Germline CDR1 reads SGHRS; CDR2 reads YFSETQ. CDR3 sequence: CASSWTGVYEQYF. As DNA, the CDR3 is TGCGCCAGCAGCTGGACAGGGGTGTACGAGCAGTACTTC.

The chain combines TRBV7-9 with TRBJ2-7, with D maybe TRBD1 (6 bases). Germline V CDR1 and CDR2: SEHNR, FQNEAQ (reference sequence). Trimming cost V 1 base and J 2 bases, with 9 bases left between them. This CDR3 spans 14 amino acids. CDR3 sequence reads: CASSLDQGPYEQYF. The CDR3 DNA is TGTGCCAGCAGCTTAGATCAGGGGCCCTACGAGCAGTACTTC.

This clonotype is a singleton in its sample. The J gene is TRBJ1-2, the V gene TRBV6-5, with D possibly matching TRBD1 (6 bases). In germline, CDR1 is MNHEY, CDR2 SVGAGI. Trimming stripped 6 bases from V and 8 bases from J, with 16 bases between. The CDR3 covers 13 residues. CDR3 in amino acids: CASSPDRWGGYTF. As DNA, the CDR3 is TGTGCCAGCAGCCCAGACAGGTGGGGAGGCTACACCTTC.

The chain links TRBV7-9 to TRBJ2-2, with 7 bases that match TRBD2. The CDR3 extends over 15 amino acids. With 5 bases clipped from V and 4 bases from J, the junction kept 7 bases outside the gene matches. From germline, CDR1 is SEHNR and CDR2 FQNEAQ (reference sequence). The CDR3 region is CASSGSGLSTGELFF. For the CDR3, the DNA is TGTGCCAGCAGCGGTAGCGGGTTGAGCACCGGGGAGCTGTTTTTT.

This clonotype showed up just a few times. This chain joins TRBV29-1 and TRBJ2-2; 11 bases line up with TRBD1. The CDR3 covers 13 residues. Germline V lookup: CDR1 SQVTM, CDR2 ANQGSEA. Trimming cost V 6 bases and J 5 bases; bases outside gene matches: 2. CDR3 amino acids: CSVGQGATGELFF. The CDR3 coding sequence is TGCAGCGTCGGACAGGGGGCGACCGGGGAGCTGTTTTTT.

This clonotype was counted only a few times. V gene TRBV20-1 combines with J gene TRBJ1-6; D ambiguous. V gave up 2 bases and J gave up 7 bases, with 9 bases separating them. The CDR3 runs 13 residues. Germline V gives CDR1 DFQATT, CDR2 SNEGSKA (reference sequence). CDR3 amino acids: CSARSLINSPLHF. The DNA of the CDR3 is TGCAGTGCTAGAAGTCTCATCAATTCACCCCTCCACTTT.

The J gene is TRBJ1-1, the V gene TRBV7-9; 7 bases align to TRBD1. CDR3 length: 11 amino acids. Trimming took 11 bases from V and 3 from J; bases not matched to a gene: 3. Looked up from germline, CDR1 is SEHNR and CDR2 is FQNEAQ (reference sequence). The CDR3 reads CAGTEYTEAFF. DNA for the CDR3: TGTGCCGGGACAGAGTACACTGAAGCTTTCTTT.

This rearrangement joins TRBV12-3 or TRBV12-4 to TRBJ1-1, with TRBD1 as a possible D gene (5 bases). V was pared by 2 bases and J by 11 bases, with 15 bases between. The CDR3 is 13 residues long. This CDR3 reads CASSLTQGGGAFF. The CDR3 bases are TGTGCCAGCAGTTTAACGCAGGGAGGAGGGGCTTTCTTT.

DNA for the CDR3: TGCAGTGCTAGAGATTTTAGGGGCAACACTGAAGCTTTCTTT. Encoded protein: CSARDFRGNTEAFF. The genes are TRBV20-1 and TRBJ1-1; D is perhaps TRBD1 (5 bases). V lost 0 bases, J lost 2 bases, and 10 bases lay in between. The CDR3 runs 14 residues. The germline V gene has CDR1 DFQATT and CDR2 SNEGSKA (reference sequence).

A few counts support this clonotype. The chain uses TRBV20-1 and TRBJ1-2, with D tentatively TRBD1 (5 bases). V was clipped by 5 bases and J by 4 bases, with 20 bases between them. Germline values: CDR1 DFQATT, CDR2 SNEGSKA (reference sequence). This CDR3 is 15 amino acids long. Here the CDR3 DNA reads TGCAGTGCTCCTCCCCGCAGGGTGGATGGCTATGGCTACACCTTC. This sequence encodes CSAPPRRVDGYGYTF.

Only a few counts were recorded for this clonotype. The chain couples TRBV2 to TRBJ1-1; 7 positions match TRBD1. This CDR3 region has 15 residues. The germline gives CDR1 SNHLY, CDR2 FYNNEI. The ends lost 5 bases at V and 0 bases at J; junction bases unmatched: 6. The CDR3 reads CASSILGQLNTEAFF. As DNA, the CDR3 is TGTGCCAGCAGTATCTTGGGACAGCTGAACACTGAAGCTTTCTTT. Using reference TRBV2 and TRBJ1-1 for the parts outside the CDR3, the full variable domain is EPEVTQTPSHQVTQMGQEVILRCVPISNHLYFYWYRQILGQKVEFLVSFYNNEISEKSEIFDDQFSVERPDGSNFTLKIRSTKLEDSAMYFCASSILGQLNTEAFFGQGTRLTVV.

This clonotype has a handful of counts. The chain recombines TRBV7-2 with TRBJ2-1, with D perhaps assigned TRBD1 or TRBD2 (5 bases each). Germline CDR1 and CDR2: SGHTA and FQGNSA. The V end was cut by 5 bases, the J end by 4 bases, with 18 bases between. CDR3 length: 16 residues. CDR3 in amino acids: CASSPIERGWYNEQFF. The CDR3 nucleotides read TGTGCCAGCAGCCCCATCGAGAGGGGTTGGTACAATGAGCAGTTCTTC.

The rearrangement links TRBV6-5 to TRBJ2-1; 10 bases map to TRBD2. Germline trimming cut 7 bases from V and 9 bases from J; bases unmatched to any gene: 6. The CDR3 totals 13 residues. Germline assignment: CDR1 MNHEY and CDR2 SVGAGI. CDR3 residues: CASKPSGSGEQFF. The DNA of the CDR3 is TGTGCCAGCAAGCCTAGCGGGAGTGGTGAGCAGTTCTTC.

This clonotype was found a few times. This chain uses TRBV7-2 with TRBJ1-2; TRBD1 agrees at 9 bases. V trimming: 4 bases; J trimming: 6 bases; junction bases outside the gene matches: 3. The CDR3 loop spans 13 amino acids. Germline V gives CDR1 SGHTA, CDR2 FQGNSA. For the CDR3, the DNA is TGTGCCAGCAGCTGGGACAGGGCCCATGGCTACACCTTC. This translates into CASSWDRAHGYTF.

This clonotype was found a few times. The CDR3 loop reads CSARDEDGSGTKNIQYF. The CDR3 nucleotides are TGCAGTGCTAGAGACGAGGATGGTAGCGGGACCAAAAACATTCAGTACTTC. The V call is TRBV20-1, the J call TRBJ2-4; 8 bases agree with TRBD2. J lost 2 bases, V lost 0 bases, and 9 bases had no gene match. The CDR3 has 17 amino acids. Germline V lookup: CDR1 DFQATT, CDR2 SNEGSKA (reference sequence).

CDR3 DNA: TGTGCCAGCAGGTTACTCCGGGACGGTAGGGGCTACACCTTC. This translates into CASRLLRDGRGYTF. The chain carries TRBV6-5 and TRBJ1-2, with a weak D call TRBD1 (5 bases). Trimming cost V 6 bases and J 8 bases, with 19 bases left between them. From germline, CDR1 is MNHEY and CDR2 SVGAGI. The CDR3 has 14 residues.

CDR3 nucleotide sequence: TGCAGTGCTAGAGAGGGTACTTGGACTGAAGCTTTCTTT. Protein product: CSAREGTWTEAFF. V gene TRBV20-1 combines with J gene TRBJ1-1; no clear D. CDR1 and CDR2 from the germline V gene are DFQATT and SNEGSKA (reference sequence). The V and J ends lost 0 bases and 5 bases respectively, with 10 bases between them. This CDR3 region has 13 residues.

This chain uses TRBV29-1 with TRBJ2-4; TRBD1 agrees at 7 bases. V lost 6 bases to trimming and J lost 8 bases; unmatched junction nucleotides: 7. The CDR3 sequence is 12 residues long. The germline V gene has CDR1 SQVTM and CDR2 ANQGSEA. In DNA form, the CDR3 reads TGCAGCGTACGGACAGGCCCGGACATTCAGTACTTC. Its protein is CSVRTGPDIQYF.

There are many counts of this clonotype. This sequence joins TRBV5-1 and TRBJ2-2; D not certain. Per the germline V gene, CDR1 is SGHRS and CDR2 is YFSETQ. The CDR3 is 12 amino acids. V dropped 1 base and J dropped 8 bases, with 6 bases sitting between them. The CDR3 reads CASSLRVGELFF. The CDR3, as DNA: TGCGCCAGCAGCTTGAGAGTAGGGGAGCTGTTTTTT.

In this sample, this clonotype turned up once. This chain joins TRBV5-1 and TRBJ2-1; 12 positions agree with TRBD2. Trimming removed 4 bases from V and 2 bases from J; junction bases left unmatched: 4. Germline values: CDR1 SGHRS, CDR2 YFSETQ. CDR3 length: 16 residues. CDR3 sequence: CASSIRTSGAYNEQFF. For the CDR3, the DNA is TGCGCCAGCAGCATCCGGACTAGCGGGGCCTACAATGAGCAGTTCTTC.

This chain uses TRBV6-5 with TRBJ2-6; D is undetermined. The CDR3 spans 14 residues. CDR1 MNHEY and CDR2 SVGAGI come from the germline V gene. With 6 bases removed from V and 0 bases from J, the gap between germline ends came to 6 bases. CDR3 protein: CASRTPSGANVLTF. CDR3 coding DNA: TGTGCCAGCAGGACCCCCTCTGGGGCCAACGTCCTGACTTTC.

This clonotype has only a few counts. The chain employs TRBV5-1 and TRBJ2-1; TRBD2 agrees at 9 bases. From germline, CDR1 is SGHRS and CDR2 YFSETQ. Trimming cost V 0 bases and J 2 bases; bases outside gene matches: 12. This CDR3 has 19 amino acids. The CDR3 here is CASSLAHSGVAGAYNEQFF. CDR3 in DNA: TGCGCCAGCAGCTTGGCCCACTCAGGGGTAGCGGGAGCCTACAATGAGCAGTTCTTC.